The TCR beta chain under discussion was sequenced for a study of blood T cell repertoires in COVID-19. The protocol was immunoSEQ multiplex PCR, while the TCRdb copy is restricted to in-frame clones and leaves out a portion. Found here are hundreds of thousands of clones, 90% of them singletons; the top ten hold less than 1.5%. Recovery meant two consecutive negative NP/OP PCR tests, professional clearance, or resolved symptoms. Germline loops: CDR1 PRHDT, CDR2 FYEKMQ (reference sequence). The CDR3 sequence is 14 residues long. The V end was cut by 5 bases, the J end by 4 bases, with 15 bases between.

Sequenced material: PBMCs or T cells enriched from blood (not recorded which). The chain carries TRBV13 and TRBJ2-7, with D tentatively TRBD1 (5 bases). The TCR sequence derives from a man under 40 who had recovered from COVID-19. CDR3 DNA: TGTGCCAGCAGCCCGTCCAGGGTTATGTACGAGCAGTACTTC. This encodes CASSPSRVMYEQYF.